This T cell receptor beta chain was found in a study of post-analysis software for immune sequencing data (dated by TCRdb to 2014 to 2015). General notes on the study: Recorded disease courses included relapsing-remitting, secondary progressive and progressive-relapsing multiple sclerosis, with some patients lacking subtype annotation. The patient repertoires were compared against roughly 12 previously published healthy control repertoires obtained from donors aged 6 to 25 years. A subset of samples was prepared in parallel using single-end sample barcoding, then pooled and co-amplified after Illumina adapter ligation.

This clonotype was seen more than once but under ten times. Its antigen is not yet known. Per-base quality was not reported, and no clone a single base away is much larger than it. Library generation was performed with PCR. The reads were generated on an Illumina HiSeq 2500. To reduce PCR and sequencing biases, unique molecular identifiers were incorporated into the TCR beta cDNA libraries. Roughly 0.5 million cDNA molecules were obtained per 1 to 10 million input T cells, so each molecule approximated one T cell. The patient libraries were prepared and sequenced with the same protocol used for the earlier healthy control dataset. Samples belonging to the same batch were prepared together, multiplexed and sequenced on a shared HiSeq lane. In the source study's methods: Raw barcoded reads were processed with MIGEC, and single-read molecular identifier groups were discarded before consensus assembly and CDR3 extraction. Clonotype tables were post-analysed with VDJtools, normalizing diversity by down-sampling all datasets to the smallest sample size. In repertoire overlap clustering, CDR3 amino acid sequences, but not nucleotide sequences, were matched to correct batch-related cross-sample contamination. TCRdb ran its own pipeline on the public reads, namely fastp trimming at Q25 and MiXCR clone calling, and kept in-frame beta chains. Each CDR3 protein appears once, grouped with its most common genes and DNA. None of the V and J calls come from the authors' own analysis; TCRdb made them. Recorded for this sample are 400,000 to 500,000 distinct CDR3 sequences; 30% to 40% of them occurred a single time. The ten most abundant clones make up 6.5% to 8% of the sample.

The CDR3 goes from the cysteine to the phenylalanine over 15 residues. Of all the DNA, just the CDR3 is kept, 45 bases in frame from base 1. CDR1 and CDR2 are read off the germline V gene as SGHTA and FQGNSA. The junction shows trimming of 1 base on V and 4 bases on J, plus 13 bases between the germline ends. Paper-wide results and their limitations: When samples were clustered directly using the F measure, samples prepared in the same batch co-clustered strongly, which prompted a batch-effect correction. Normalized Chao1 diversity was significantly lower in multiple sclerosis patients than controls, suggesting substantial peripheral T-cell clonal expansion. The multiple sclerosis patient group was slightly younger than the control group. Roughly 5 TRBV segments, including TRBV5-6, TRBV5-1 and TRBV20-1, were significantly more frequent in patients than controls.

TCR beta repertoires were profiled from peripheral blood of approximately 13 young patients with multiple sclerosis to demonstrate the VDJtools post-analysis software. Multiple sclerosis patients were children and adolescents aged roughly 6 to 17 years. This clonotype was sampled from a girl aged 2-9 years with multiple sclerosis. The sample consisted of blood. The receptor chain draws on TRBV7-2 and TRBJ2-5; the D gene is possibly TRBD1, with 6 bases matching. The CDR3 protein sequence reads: CASSLVAGVGETQYF. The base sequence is TGTGCCAGCAGCTTAGTGGCAGGGGTTGGAGAGACCCAGTACTTC.